This T cell receptor beta chain derives from a study of blood T cell repertoires in COVID-19. Study at large: COVID-19 samples, acute and convalescent, were from the United States, Italy and Spain.

Per germline, CDR1 LNHDA and CDR2 SQIVND (reference sequence). Trimming shortened V by 7 bases and J by 5 bases, and 9 bases separated the two germline ends. This CDR3 is built from 12 residues. Per the authors' pipeline: Estimation of nucleated cell counts relied on the amplification of reference gene primers. Libraries were prepared by immunoSEQ multiplex PCR; TCRdb keeps only in-frame clonotypes and omits some of them. V, J and clone size derive from that table, while D and trimming were established from the DNA sequence. The table includes a few hundred thousand clones, approximately 90% detected once.

This clonotype originated in a man aged 18 to 35 with active or convalescent COVID-19. Sample: peripheral blood. This chain joins TRBV19 and TRBJ1-5, with D unclear. The CDR3 spells CASNEDYQPQHF. The CDR3, as DNA: TGTGCCAGTAACGAGGATTATCAGCCCCAGCATTTT.